This is a list of T cell receptor beta chains from one sample in a study of blood T cell repertoires in COVID-19. Clones were read by immunoSEQ multiplex PCR, and TCRdb kept only the in-frame ones, dropping some. In the table there are about 260,000 clones, over 75% of which are singletons. The sequenced sample consisted of peripheral blood. The receptors stem from a human donor in a cohort sampled during active COVID-19. Each CDR3 is given with its conserved first and last residue. Each record gives: J gene, V gene, clone size, CDR3 protein. Expanded clones are given a class, and other clones once, few, many or no size at all.

TRBJ2-2,TRBV19,few,CASNRGNTGELFF
TRBJ1-2,TRBV4-2,NA,CASSQDFVQGELGDYGYTF
TRBJ1-1,TRBV27,NA,CASRTGQVNTEAFF
TRBJ2-1,TRBV10-3,once,CASQRQGTHNEQFF
TRBJ2-3,TRBV24-1,NA,CATSGDRKRDTQYF
TRBJ2-7,TRBV2,NA,CASSPRGSSYEQYF
TRBJ1-2,TRBV11-2,once,CASSSGGQGVDGYTF
TRBJ2-7,TRBV11-2,few,CASSLGKTGKVYEQYF
TRBJ1-1,TRBV21-1,NA,CASSKGERGDTEAFF
TRBJ2-1,TRBV28,NA,CASTRLDIGEQFF
TRBJ2-7,TRBV7-8,NA,CASSQIAGQGYEQYF
TRBJ2-7,TRBV7-2,NA,CASSLVLAGAREQYF
TRBJ2-1,TRBV21-1,NA,CASRVGRGQGNNEQFF
TRBJ1-3,TRBV28,NA,CASSLGRGQNTIYF
TRBJ1-6,TRBV7-7,NA,CASSLGQGANSPLHF
TRBJ1-4,TRBV5-6,once,CASSFYGQGYEKLFF
TRBJ1-2,TRBV7-6,NA,CASFIGSPPGYYGYTF
TRBJ2-5,TRBV7-8,NA,CASSLAEIETQYF
TRBJ2-1,TRBV5-1,NA,CASFFGGSYNEQFF
TRBJ2-5,TRBV7-2,once,CASSLGRVETQYF
TRBJ1-2,TRBV4-3,NA,CASTSYWSGEVPPTGYTF
TRBJ1-2,TRBV5-5,once,CASSLVFVIDSWIYGYTF
TRBJ2-7,TRBV21-1,NA,CASSGQLTREYF
TRBJ1-5,TRBV2,NA,CASTLSNQPQHF
TRBJ1-5,TRBV18,NA,CASSPTDVNQPQHF